This TCR beta chain emerged from a study of blood T cell repertoires in COVID-19. The germline CDR1 and CDR2 sequences are MNHEY and SVGAGI. Trimming removed 9 bases from V and 8 bases from J, with 11 bases in between. CDR3 length: 11 residues. Clones were read by immunoSEQ multiplex PCR, and TCRdb kept only the in-frame ones, dropping some. There are 200,000 to 250,000 clones in the sample; 70% to 85% occur only once, and roughly 3.5% lies in the top ten. The TCR comes from a woman aged 60-75 years who had recovered from COVID-19. The V gene is TRBV6-5, the J gene TRBJ2-1; D uncertain. Sequenced: PBMCs or T cells enriched from blood (not recorded which). The CDR3 spells CASEAAYEQFF. CDR3 bases: TGTGCCAGTGAAGCCGCGTATGAGCAGTTCTTC.